The clone carrying this TCR delta chain was observed a handful of times. TCRdb re-analyzed the reads via CATT. The table records fewer than 4,500 delta-chain clones, 1.5% to 2% of them present only once. J was trimmed by 0 bases and V by 1 base; bases with no gene match: 14. CDR1 TSWWSYY and CDR2 QGS come from the germline V gene. The CDR3 runs to 21 residues. The data were taken from a study of gamma-delta chains in newborns, infants, children. The source material was blood. The origin of this receptor is a child who was a newborn, infant or young child, either healthy, febrile or measles-vaccinated (not recorded which). The genes are TRDV1 and TRDJ1, with 13 nucleotides matching TRDD3. CDR3 nucleotide sequence: TGTGCTCTTGGGGAACAGACCTACGCCTACTGGGGGATACGGGACACCGATAAACTCATCTTT. Its translation: CALGEQTYAYWGIRDTDKLIF.